This TCR beta chain was captured by sequencing in a study of shared clonotypes between healthy human individuals. To note about this clone: The antigen remains unidentified.

The CDR3 covers 13 residues. Trimming took off 6 bases at V and 1 base at J, with 9 bases between the two ends. Germline-derived CDR1 and CDR2 are MDHEN and SYDVKM. Notes on the study in general: The study drew on few donors, limiting represented genetic and exposure-history diversity.

Profiled with immunoSEQ multiplex PCR; TCRdb holds only in-frame clones, not every one. The table lists some 2,000,000 clones, 90% to 95% of them singletons. Source material: naive CD4+ T cells sorted from blood. Subset noted: CD45RA+ positively selected. This receptor was taken from a man between 18 and 29 years old in good health. The chain employs TRBV28 and TRBJ1-1; D unresolved. CDR3 protein: CASRFTENTEAFF. The DNA for the CDR3 is TGTGCCAGCAGGTTTACAGAGAACACTGAAGCTTTCTTT.